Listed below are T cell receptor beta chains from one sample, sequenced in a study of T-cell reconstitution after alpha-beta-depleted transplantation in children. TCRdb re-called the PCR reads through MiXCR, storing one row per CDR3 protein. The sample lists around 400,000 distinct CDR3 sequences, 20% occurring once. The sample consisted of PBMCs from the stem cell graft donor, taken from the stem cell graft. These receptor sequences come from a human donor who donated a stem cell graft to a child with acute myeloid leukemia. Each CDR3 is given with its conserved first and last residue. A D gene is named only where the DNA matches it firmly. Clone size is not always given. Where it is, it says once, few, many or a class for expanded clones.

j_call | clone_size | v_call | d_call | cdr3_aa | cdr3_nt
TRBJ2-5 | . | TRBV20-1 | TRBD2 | CSARRASGRSGTQYF | TGCAGTGCTAGGAGGGCTAGCGGGAGATCGGGGACCCAGTACTTC
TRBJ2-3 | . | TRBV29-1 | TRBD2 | CSVEASGRKSDTQYF | TGCAGCGTTGAGGCTAGCGGGAGGAAGAGTGATACGCAGTATTTT
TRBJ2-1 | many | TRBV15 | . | CATSGPTYNEQFF | TGTGCCACCTCAGGCCCGACATACAATGAGCAGTTCTTC
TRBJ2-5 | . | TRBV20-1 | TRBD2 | CSARESATSGNQETQYF | TGCAGTGCTAGAGAAAGCGCTACTAGCGGGAACCAAGAGACCCAGTACTTC
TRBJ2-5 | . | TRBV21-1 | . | CASSNSLQETQYF | TGTGCCAGCAGCAATTCCCTACAAGAGACCCAGTACTTC
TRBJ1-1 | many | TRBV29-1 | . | CSVGGPNTEAFF | TGCAGCGTTGGCGGTCCTAACACTGAAGCTTTCTTT
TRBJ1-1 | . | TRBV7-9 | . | CASSLVPQGGTEAFF | TGTGCCAGCAGCTTAGTCCCCCAGGGAGGCACTGAAGCTTTCTTT
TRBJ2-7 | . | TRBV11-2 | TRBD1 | CASSQFGTGGFF | TGTGCCAGCAGCCAGTTCGGGACAGGGGGATTCTTC
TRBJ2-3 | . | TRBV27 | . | CASSLSFFDLTDTQYF | TGTGCCAGCAGTTTATCGTTCTTCGACCTTACAGACACGCAGTATTTT
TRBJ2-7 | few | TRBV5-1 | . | CASSLGKNGPGEQYF | TGCGCCAGCAGCTTGGGGAAGAACGGTCCCGGAGAGCAGTACTTC
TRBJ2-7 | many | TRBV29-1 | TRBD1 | CSVVQGAGVEQYF | TGCAGCGTTGTTCAGGGGGCAGGGGTAGAACAGTACTTC
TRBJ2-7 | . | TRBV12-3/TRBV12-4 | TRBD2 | CASSMGLAGSSYYEQYF | TGTGCCAGCAGTATGGGACTAGCGGGATCAAGTTACTACGAGCAGTACTTC
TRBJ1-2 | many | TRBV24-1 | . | CATSKGSGYTF | TGTGCCACCAGTAAGGGATCGGGCTACACCTTC
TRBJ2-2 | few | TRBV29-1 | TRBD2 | CSVEGGINTGELFF | TGCAGCGTTGAGGGGGGGATCAACACCGGGGAGCTGTTTTTT
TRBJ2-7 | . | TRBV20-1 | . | CSAREGGYEQYF | TGCAGTGCTAGAGAAGGGGGGTACGAGCAGTACTTC
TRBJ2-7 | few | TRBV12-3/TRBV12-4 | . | CASSEDRTYEQYF | TGTGCCAGCAGTGAGGACAGAACCTACGAGCAGTACTTC
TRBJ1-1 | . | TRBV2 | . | CASSGEGGMNTEAFF | TGTGCCAGCAGTGGGGAGGGAGGAATGAACACTGAAGCTTTCTTT
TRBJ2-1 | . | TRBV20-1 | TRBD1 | CSASDPTGASYNEQFF | TGCAGTGCTAGTGACCCTACAGGGGCCTCCTACAATGAGCAGTTCTTC
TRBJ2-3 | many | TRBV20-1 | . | CSARDLQDTQYF | TGCAGTGCTAGAGATTTGCAAGATACGCAGTATTTT
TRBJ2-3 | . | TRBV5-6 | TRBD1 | CASSLGTGLHTQYF | TGTGCCAGCAGCTTAGGGACAGGATTACATACGCAGTATTTT
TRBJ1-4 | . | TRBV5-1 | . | CASSSGRENEKLFF | TGCGCCAGCAGCAGCGGACGGGAGAATGAAAAACTGTTTTTT
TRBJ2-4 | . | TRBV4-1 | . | CASSQVGAAKNIQYF | TGCGCCAGCAGCCAAGTGGGGGCAGCCAAAAACATTCAGTACTTC
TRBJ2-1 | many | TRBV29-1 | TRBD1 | CSVDGQGYNEQFF | TGCAGCGTTGATGGACAGGGATACAATGAGCAGTTCTTC
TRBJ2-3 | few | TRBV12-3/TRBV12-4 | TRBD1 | CASSSPRTGTDTQYF | TGTGCCAGCAGTTCACCTCGGACAGGGACAGATACGCAGTATTTT
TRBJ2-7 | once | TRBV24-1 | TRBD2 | CATSDPGLAAEQYF | TGTGCCACCAGTGATCCGGGACTAGCGGCCGAGCAGTACTTC
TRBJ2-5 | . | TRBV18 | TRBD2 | CASSPSLAAEETQYF | TGTGCCAGCTCACCATCACTAGCGGCGGAAGAGACCCAGTACTTC
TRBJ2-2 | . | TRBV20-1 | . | CSFRGQGGGRTPRELFF | TGCAGCTTTCGCGGACAGGGAGGCGGGAGGACCCCTAGGGAGCTGTTTTTT
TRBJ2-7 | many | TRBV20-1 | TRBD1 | CSAWTGEPEQYF | TGCAGTGCTTGGACAGGAGAACCCGAGCAGTACTTC
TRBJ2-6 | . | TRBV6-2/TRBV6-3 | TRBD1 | CASSPRVGLGQGVTGANVLTF | TGTGCCAGCAGTCCACGCGTCGGGTTGGGACAGGGGGTTACTGGGGCCAACGTCCTGACTTTC
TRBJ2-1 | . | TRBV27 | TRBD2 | CASSSPPVSGYHNEQFF | TGTGCCAGCAGCTCCCCCCCAGTTAGCGGGTATCACAATGAGCAGTTCTTC
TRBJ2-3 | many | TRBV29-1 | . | CSGEAGPADTQYF | TGCAGCGGGGAGGCAGGTCCCGCAGATACGCAGTATTTT
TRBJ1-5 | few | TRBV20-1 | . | CSARAGSDSNQPQHF | TGCAGTGCTAGAGCGGGCTCCGATAGCAATCAGCCCCAGCATTTT
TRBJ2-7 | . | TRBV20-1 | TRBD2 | CSARDSGTSPFSYEQYF | TGCAGTGCTAGAGACTCCGGGACTAGCCCCTTCTCCTACGAGCAGTACTTC
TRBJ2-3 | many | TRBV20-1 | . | CSARGPRSGRTDTQYF | TGCAGTGCTAGAGGCCCCCGCAGCGGGCGCACAGATACGCAGTATTTT
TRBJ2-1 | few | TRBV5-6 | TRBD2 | CASSQQGLGDERAYNEQFF | TGTGCCAGCAGCCAGCAGGGACTAGGGGACGAAAGGGCCTACAATGAGCAGTTCTTC
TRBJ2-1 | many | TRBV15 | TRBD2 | CATSRDALAGDEQFF | TGTGCCACCAGCAGAGATGCACTAGCGGGTGATGAGCAGTTCTTC
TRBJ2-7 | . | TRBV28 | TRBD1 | CASSPRTGGMMEQYF | TGTGCCAGCAGTCCCCGGACAGGGGGCATGATGGAGCAGTACTTC
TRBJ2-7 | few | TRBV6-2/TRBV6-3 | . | CASRQVYEQYF | TGTGCCAGCAGGCAAGTCTACGAGCAGTACTTC
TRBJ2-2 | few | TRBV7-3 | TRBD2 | CASSSSSGAGTGELFF | TGTGCCAGCAGCTCCTCTAGCGGGGCGGGTACCGGGGAGCTGTTTTTT
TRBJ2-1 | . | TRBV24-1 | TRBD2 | CATSDAGVFNEQFF | TGTGCCACCAGTGACGCGGGAGTCTTCAATGAGCAGTTCTTC
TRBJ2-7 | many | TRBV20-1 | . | CSARDLKRYEQYF | TGCAGTGCTAGAGACCTGAAACGGTACGAGCAGTACTTC
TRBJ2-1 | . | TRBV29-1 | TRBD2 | CSGASGYNEQFF | TGCAGCGGGGCTAGCGGCTACAATGAGCAGTTCTTC
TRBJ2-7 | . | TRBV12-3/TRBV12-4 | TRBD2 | CASSLTGLAGVDYEQYF | TGTGCCAGCAGCCTCACCGGACTAGCGGGAGTAGATTACGAGCAGTACTTC
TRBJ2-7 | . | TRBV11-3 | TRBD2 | CASSSRREMYEQYF | TGTGCCAGCAGCTCACGGCGGGAGATGTACGAGCAGTACTTC
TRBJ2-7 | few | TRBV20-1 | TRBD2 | CSARDQASGILYEQYF | TGCAGTGCTAGAGATCAAGCCAGCGGGATACTCTACGAGCAGTACTTC
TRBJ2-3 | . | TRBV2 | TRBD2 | CASLRRVMGLAGVNTDTQYF | TGTGCCAGCCTACGCCGGGTGATGGGACTAGCGGGAGTAAACACAGATACGCAGTATTTT
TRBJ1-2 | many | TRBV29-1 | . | CSVLWTEAYGYTF | TGCAGCGTTCTTTGGACAGAAGCCTATGGCTACACCTTC
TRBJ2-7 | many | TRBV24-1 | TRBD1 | CATSDSTGTGAYYEQYF | TGTGCCACCAGTGATTCGACTGGGACAGGGGCTTACTACGAGCAGTACTTC
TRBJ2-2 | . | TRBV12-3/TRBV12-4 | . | CASSFSGSGELFF | TGTGCCAGCAGTTTCTCGGGTTCCGGGGAGCTGTTTTTT
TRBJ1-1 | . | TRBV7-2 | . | CASTLGGNGAFF | TGTGCCAGCACGCTGGGGGGGAACGGGGCTTTCTTT
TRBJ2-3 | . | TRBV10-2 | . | CASSGGARVPDTQYF | TGCGCCAGCAGTGGGGGGGCGCGGGTCCCAGATACGCAGTATTTT
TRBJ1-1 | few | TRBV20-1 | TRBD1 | CSAPGGQGAKQAFF | TGCAGTGCCCCAGGGGGACAGGGGGCGAAACAAGCTTTCTTT
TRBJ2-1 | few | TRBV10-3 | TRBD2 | CAISEPGLAGYHEQFF | TGTGCCATCAGTGAGCCGGGACTAGCGGGATACCATGAGCAGTTCTTC
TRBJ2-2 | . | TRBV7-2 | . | CASSLVSGVSTGELFF | TGTGCCAGCAGCTTAGTCTCGGGAGTGAGCACCGGGGAGCTGTTTTTT
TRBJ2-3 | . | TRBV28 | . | CASSSPGTGGADTQYF | TGTGCCAGCAGCTCCCCGGGTACAGGAGGTGCAGATACGCAGTATTTT
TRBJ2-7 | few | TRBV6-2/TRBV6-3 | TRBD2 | CASSYRIGVRFSGIGNEQYF | TGTGCCAGCAGTTACCGGATCGGGGTGCGTTTTAGCGGGATAGGCAACGAGCAGTACTTC
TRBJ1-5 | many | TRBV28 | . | CASSPTGLKISPSIF | .
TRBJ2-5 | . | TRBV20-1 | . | CSARDPQETQYF | TGCAGTGCTAGAGACCCCCAAGAGACCCAGTACTTC
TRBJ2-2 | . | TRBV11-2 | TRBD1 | CASSSTGGVGAGELFF | TGTGCCAGCAGTTCAACAGGGGGCGTCGGGGCCGGGGAGCTGTTTTTT